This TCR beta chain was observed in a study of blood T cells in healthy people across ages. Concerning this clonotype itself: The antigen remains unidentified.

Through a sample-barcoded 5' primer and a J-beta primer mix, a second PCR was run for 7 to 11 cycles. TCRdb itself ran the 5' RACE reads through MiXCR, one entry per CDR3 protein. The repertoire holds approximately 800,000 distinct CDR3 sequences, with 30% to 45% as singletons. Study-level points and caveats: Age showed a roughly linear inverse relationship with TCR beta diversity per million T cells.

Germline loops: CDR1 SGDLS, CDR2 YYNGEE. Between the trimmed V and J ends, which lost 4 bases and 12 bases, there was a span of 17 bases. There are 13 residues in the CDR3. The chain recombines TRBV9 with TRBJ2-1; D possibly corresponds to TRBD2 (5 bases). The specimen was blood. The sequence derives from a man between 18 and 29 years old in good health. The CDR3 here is CASSPGREGGQFF. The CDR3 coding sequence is TGTGCCAGCAGCCCCGGTAGAGAAGGAGGGCAGTTCTTC.